The 24 T cell receptor beta chains below were found in one sample sequenced in a study of CD8 T cells in ankylosing spondylitis. General observations from the study: Ankylosing spondylitis blood seemed to carry a telltale TCR beta motif made of under 10 highly homologous variants.

TCRdb re-called the 5' RACE reads with MiXCR, one entry per CDR3 protein. Of a few hundred thousand distinct CDR3 sequences in the sample, 8% were seen once. These receptors are not linked to any known antigen. The sequenced material came from blood, either unsorted or a sorted T cell fraction (not recorded which). The receptor source for this set is a male donor with ankylosing spondylitis.

The chain is built from TRBV10-3 and TRBJ1-4; 7 bases align to TRBD1. CDR1 ENHRY and CDR2 SYGVKD come from the germline V gene. CDR3 length equals 13 residues. J was trimmed by 6 bases and V by 11 bases; bases with no gene match: 9. CDR3 nucleotides: TGTGCCGGACAGAGGGGGCGTGATGAAAAACTGTTTTTT. Translating it yields CAGQRGRDEKLFF.

The chain joins TRBV5-1 to TRBJ1-2, with TRBD1 identical over 7 bases. This CDR3 has 15 amino acids. Germline-derived CDR1 and CDR2 are SGHRS and YFSETQ. V lost 4 bases and J lost 4; bases outside the gene matches: 10. The CDR3 loop is CASSAGDSKSYGYTF. In DNA, the CDR3 is TGCGCCAGCAGCGCAGGGGACAGCAAATCCTATGGCTACACCTTC.

Many counts were recorded for this clonotype. V is TRBV7-8 and J is TRBJ2-4; 8 bases line up with TRBD1. The junction had 5 bases not matched to a gene; V was cut back by 3 bases and J by 13 bases. CDR3 length equals 12 residues. The germline gives CDR1 SGHVS, CDR2 FQNEAQ. Here the CDR3 reads CASSFDRGAQYF. The CDR3 nucleotides read TGTGCCAGCAGCTTTGACAGGGGAGCACAGTACTTC.

This clonotype was seen ten or more times. The chain carries TRBV28 and TRBJ1-4; TRBD1 is a possible D gene (5 bases). CDR1 is MDHEN and CDR2 is SYDVKM in the germline V gene. V lost 3 bases and J 8 bases, leaving 19 bases between the germline ends. This CDR3 contains 16 residues. Here the CDR3 DNA reads TGTGCCAGCAGTTTGGGGCCCGGGGGGGTGAGCGAAAAACTGTTTTTT. This translates into CASSLGPGGVSEKLFF.

At least ten counts were recorded for this clonotype. The chain joins TRBV12-3 or TRBV12-4 to TRBJ2-1; D remains ambiguous. Trimming left V 7 bases short and J 8 bases short, with 12 bases between. The CDR3 covers 12 residues. The CDR3 region is CASKDRRDEQFF. DNA of the CDR3: TGTGCCAGCAAGGACCGAAGGGATGAGCAGTTCTTC.

This clonotype was observed at least ten times. The chain links TRBV5-1 to TRBJ1-1; possibly TRBD1 for D (6 bases). The CDR3 length is 15 residues. CDR1 is SGHRS, CDR2 YFSETQ, per germline. The ends were cut back, 0 bases at V and 3 bases at J, with 12 bases in the middle. CDR3 loop: CASSLGGTPYTEAFF. The CDR3 DNA follows: TGCGCCAGCAGCTTGGGTGGGACACCTTACACTGAAGCTTTCTTT.

The gene calls are TRBV25-1 and TRBJ2-7, with D perhaps TRBD1 (6 bases). Per germline, CDR1 MGHDK and CDR2 SYGVNS. V lost 6 bases and J lost 2, with 17 bases in between. The CDR3 sequence is 15 residues long. The CDR3 DNA reads as TGTGCCAGCAGCTTCTCAGGGGTAGGGGCCTACGAGCAGTACTTC. Its translation: CASSFSGVGAYEQYF.

This clonotype was seen repeatedly, ten times or more. The chain employs TRBV12-3 or TRBV12-4 and TRBJ2-1; D not certain. Trimming left V 3 bases short and J 5 bases short, with 2 bases between. CDR3 length: 11 residues. CDR3: CASSFNNEQFF. DNA of the CDR3: TGTGCCAGCAGTTTCAACAATGAGCAGTTCTTC.

This clonotype has a count of ten or more. The rearrangement uses TRBV3-1 and TRBJ2-5; D possibly corresponds to TRBD1 (5 bases). V was trimmed by 1 base and J by 5 bases, leaving 14 bases between them. The germline V gene encodes CDR1 LGHDT and CDR2 YNNKEL (reference sequence). CDR3 length: 15 residues. CDR3 sequence (DNA): TGTGCCAGCAGCCAAGGCTTGGGGCGCAGGGAGACCCAGTACTTC. It translates to CASSQGLGRRETQYF.

This clonotype was seen more than once but under ten times. The rearrangement uses TRBV19 and TRBJ1-1; possible D gene TRBD1, 5 bases. The germline V gene has CDR1 LNHDA and CDR2 SQIVND (reference sequence). The CDR3 has 14 residues. Trimming pared 7 bases from V and 7 bases from J, leaving 19 bases between. In DNA form, the CDR3 reads TGTGCCAGTACTCGCGGGACGTCGCTTCGTGAAGCTTTCTTT. Protein product: CASTRGTSLREAFF.

This chain connects TRBV4-3 to TRBJ2-1; 13 bases are a match to TRBD2. The CDR3 runs 20 residues. The germline V gene encodes CDR1 LGHNA and CDR2 YSLEER. V lost 1 base and J lost 0; bases outside the gene matches: 9. The CDR3 DNA is TGCGCCAGCAGCCAAGGTACTAGCGGGAGGGCTCTTTCCTCCTACAATGAGCAGTTCTTC. It is translated as CASSQGTSGRALSSYNEQFF.

This clonotype was found a few times. J is TRBJ2-7 and V is TRBV4-2; 9 positions match TRBD2. The V gene end was trimmed by 0 bases and the J gene end by 4 bases; junction bases not matched to a gene: 4. The CDR3 contains 15 residues. Germline V lookup: CDR1 LGHNA, CDR2 YNFKEQ. CDR3 amino acids: CASSQETSGSYEQYF. DNA of the CDR3: TGTGCCAGCAGCCAAGAGACTAGCGGTTCGTACGAGCAGTACTTC.

This chain uses TRBV5-1 with TRBJ2-7, with TRBD1 as a possible D gene (6 bases). Germline CDR1 and CDR2: SGHRS and YFSETQ. Trimming stripped 4 bases from V and 5 bases from J, with 19 bases between. This CDR3 spans 15 amino acids. CDR3 nucleotide sequence: TGCGCCAGCAGCCGCCGGGTGGGGGCCCGGGACGAGCAGTACTTC. Translated, it gives CASSRRVGARDEQYF.

In its sample, this clonotype was seen many times. V is TRBV29-1 and J is TRBJ2-1, with a possible D match to TRBD2 (5 bases). V lost 3 bases and J 0 bases, leaving 12 bases between the germline ends. Germline CDR1 is SQVTM and CDR2 is ANQGSEA. The CDR3 is made up of 15 amino acids. As DNA, the CDR3 is TGCAGCGTTGATAGAGGGATTAGCTCCTACAATGAGCAGTTCTTC. Protein product: CSVDRGISSYNEQFF.

V is TRBV28 and J is TRBJ2-1, with D hard to call. The CDR3 totals 15 residues. Trimming took 7 bases from V and 0 from J, leaving 13 bases between them. Germline V gene data show CDR1 as MDHEN and CDR2 as SYDVKM. CDR3 sequence reads: CASTKGTGSYNEQFF. The CDR3 nucleotides are TGTGCCAGCACCAAGGGTACGGGCTCCTACAATGAGCAGTTCTTC. The full variable domain, completed using reference TRBV28 and TRBJ2-1, is DVKVTQSSRYLVKRTGEKVFLECVQDMDHENMFWYRQDPGLGLRLIYFSYDVKMKEKGDIPEGYSVSREKKERFSLILESASTNQTSMYLCASTKGTGSYNEQFFGPGTRLTVL.

V usage is TRBV5-1 and J usage is TRBJ2-3; the match to TRBD2 covers 8 bases. CDR3 length equals 15 residues. Trimming at V came to 3 bases and at J to 3 bases, leaving 6 bases not matched to a gene. The germline V gene encodes CDR1 SGHRS and CDR2 YFSETQ. The CDR3 sequence is CASSSATSVTDTQYF. CDR3 bases: TGCGCCAGCAGCTCGGCGACTAGCGTTACAGATACGCAGTATTTT.

The chain joins TRBV24-1 to TRBJ2-2, with TRBD1 matching 7 bases. This CDR3 has 16 residues. Germline loops: CDR1 KGHDR, CDR2 SFDVKD. The ends lost 4 bases at V and 0 bases at J; junction bases unmatched: 4. The CDR3 region is CATSDATGPNTGELFF. CDR3 bases: TGTGCCACCAGTGACGCGACAGGGCCGAACACCGGGGAGCTGTTTTTT.

This clonotype was recorded at least ten times. The gene calls are TRBV4-2 and TRBJ2-1; 11 bases agree with TRBD2. V gave up 4 bases and J gave up 5 bases; unmatched junction bases: 4. Germline V gene sequence: CDR1 LGHNA, CDR2 YNFKEQ. The CDR3 loop spans 15 amino acids. The CDR3 loop reads CASSRGTSGDNEQFF. The CDR3 DNA sequence: TGTGCCAGCAGCCGCGGGACTAGCGGAGACAATGAGCAGTTCTTC.

This clonotype came up a few times. This chain links TRBV18 with TRBJ1-4, with 7 bases lining up with TRBD1. Germline V gene data show CDR1 as KGHSH and CDR2 as LQKENI. Trimming cost V 6 bases and J 0 bases; bases outside gene matches: 10. The CDR3 sequence is 17 residues long. The CDR3 protein is CASSLRQGTATNEKLFF. As DNA, the CDR3 is TGTGCCAGCTCCCTCAGACAGGGAACAGCAACTAATGAAAAACTGTTTTTT. The full variable domain, completed using reference TRBV18 and TRBJ1-4, is NAGVMQNPRHLVRRRGQEARLRCSPMKGHSHVYWYRQLPEEGLKFMVYLQKENIIDESGMPKERFSAEFPKEGPSILRIQQVVRGDSAAYFCASSLRQGTATNEKLFFGSGTQLSVL.

J is TRBJ2-3 and V is TRBV6-2 or TRBV6-3, with D possibly TRBD2 on 6 matching bases. Germline V lookup: CDR1 MNHEY, CDR2 SVGEGT. V was trimmed by 10 bases and J by 3 bases, leaving 20 bases between them. The CDR3 runs 15 residues. CDR3 sequence: CATLSGRGATDTQYF. The CDR3 nucleotides read TGTGCCACCCTCTCGGGGCGGGGCGCTACAGATACGCAGTATTTT.

Only a few counts were recorded for this clonotype. V and J are TRBV7-9 and TRBJ2-7, with 9 bases identical to TRBD1. This CDR3 contains 14 residues. V trimming: 6 bases; J trimming: 4 bases; junction bases outside the gene matches: 7. Germline V gene data show CDR1 as SEHNR and CDR2 as FQNEAQ (reference sequence). CDR3 bases: TGTGCCAGCAGAGGACAGGGGACGGATTACGAGCAGTACTTC. Its translation: CASRGQGTDYEQYF.

This clonotype appeared a few times. The chain is built from TRBV7-8 and TRBJ2-7, with D perhaps matching TRBD2 (6 bases). The CDR3 length is 13 residues. Trimming removed 1 base from V and 7 bases from J, with 11 bases in between. In germline, CDR1 is SGHVS, CDR2 FQNEAQ. CDR3 residues: CASSLGQEGEQYF. CDR3 nucleotides: TGTGCCAGCAGCTTAGGGCAGGAGGGGGAGCAGTACTTC.

The table lists this clonotype with a few counts. This sequence joins TRBV12-3 or TRBV12-4 and TRBJ1-3; D not certain. V was pared by 5 bases and J by 4 bases, with 12 bases between. CDR3 size: 14 residues. In DNA form, the CDR3 reads TGTGCCAGCAGTCCCCTCGGTTGGGGAAACACCATATATTTT. Translating it yields CASSPLGWGNTIYF.

For this clonotype: The junction shows a germline mismatch at one end, possibly a read error. V gene TRBV19 combines with J gene TRBJ2-4; 12 bases fit TRBD2. This CDR3 comprises 17 residues. Germline CDR1 reads LNHDA; CDR2 reads SQIVND (reference sequence). The chain's CDR3 is CASSTTSGRLDKNIKYF. CDR3 coding DNA: TGTGCCAGTAGTACTACTAGCGGGAGGTTGGACAAAAACATTAAGTACTTC.